These 2 T cell receptor beta chains share one sample of origin, sequenced in a study of control samples from healthy donors and cancer patients (dated by TCRdb to the early 2020s). The method was the immunoSEQ multiplex PCR assay. Not all clones reach the TCRdb copy of this immuneACCESS table, which keeps in-frame sequences only. Checked studies attribute under half of the gap to unresolved V genes and leave the rest unexplained. This sample gives 24,000 or so clones in total; 75% to 90% of them show up just once. The top ten clonotypes cover 38% of the sample. The sample comprised PBMCs. The source is a man in his 60s with head and neck cancer.

The CDR3 DNA is TGCGCCAGCAGCTTGGACCCAGCGGGACTCCAAGAGACCCAGTACTTC. Encoded protein: CASSLDPAGLQETQYF. The V and J genes are TRBV5-1 and TRBJ2-5, with TRBD2 identical over 7 bases. V lost 0 bases to trimming and J lost 1 base; unmatched junction nucleotides: 6. Germline lookup yields CDR1 SGHRS and CDR2 YFSETQ. The CDR3 is 16 amino acids.

A single count supports this clone. V gene TRBV19 combines with J gene TRBJ1-5; the D gene is possibly TRBD1 (6 bases). The V and J ends lost 7 bases and 2 bases respectively, with 12 bases between them. From germline, CDR1 is LNHDA and CDR2 SQIVND (reference sequence). The CDR3 runs 14 residues. The CDR3 reads CASMDRVGNQPQHF. DNA for the CDR3: TGTGCCAGTATGGACAGAGTGGGCAATCAGCCCCAGCATTTT.